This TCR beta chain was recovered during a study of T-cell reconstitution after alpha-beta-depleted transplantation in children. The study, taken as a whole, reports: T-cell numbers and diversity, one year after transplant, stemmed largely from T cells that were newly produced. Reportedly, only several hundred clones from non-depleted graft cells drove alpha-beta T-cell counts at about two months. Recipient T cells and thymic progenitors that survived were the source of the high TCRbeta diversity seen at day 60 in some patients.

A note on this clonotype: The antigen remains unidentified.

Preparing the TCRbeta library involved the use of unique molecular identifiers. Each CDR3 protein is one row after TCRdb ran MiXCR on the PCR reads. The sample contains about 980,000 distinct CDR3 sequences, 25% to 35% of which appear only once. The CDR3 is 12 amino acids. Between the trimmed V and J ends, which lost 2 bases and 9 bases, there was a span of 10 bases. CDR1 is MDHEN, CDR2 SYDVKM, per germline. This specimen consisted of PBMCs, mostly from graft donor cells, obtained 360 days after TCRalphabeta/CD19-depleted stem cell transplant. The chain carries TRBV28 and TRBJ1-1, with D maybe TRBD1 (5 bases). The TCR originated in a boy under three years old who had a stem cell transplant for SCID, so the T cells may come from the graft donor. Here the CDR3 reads CASSLGGEKAFF. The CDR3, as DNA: TGTGCCAGCAGTTTAGGAGGGGAGAAAGCTTTCTTT.